What follows are 7 T cell receptor beta chains derived from one specimen sequenced in a study of blood T cell repertoires in COVID-19. Sequenced by immunoSEQ multiplex PCR; TCRdb stores in-frame clones only, minus some. The table shows some 310,000 clones, with around 86% occurring only once. Source material: peripheral blood. The receptor set was obtained from a man between 45 and 60 years old with active or convalescent COVID-19.

The V call is TRBV7-3, the J call TRBJ2-7, with D possibly TRBD1 on 6 matching bases. This CDR3 has 13 residues. Germline values: CDR1 SGHTA, CDR2 FQGTGA. Trimming pared 7 bases from V and 2 bases from J, leaving 12 bases between. CDR3: CASNGTLAYEQYF. The DNA for the CDR3 is TGTGCCAGCAATGGGACACTGGCCTACGAGCAGTACTTC.

This clone showed up just a few times. The gene calls are TRBV9 and TRBJ2-5, with 7 bases matching TRBD2. J gave up 5 bases and V 4 bases, and 11 bases lay outside the gene matches. The CDR3 consists of 15 residues. Germline values: CDR1 SGDLS, CDR2 YYNGEE. CDR3 in amino acids: CASSIQPGLWETQYF. The CDR3 DNA follows: TGTGCCAGCAGCATACAACCGGGACTATGGGAGACCCAGTACTTC.

This chain links TRBV5-4 with TRBJ2-7; TRBD1 aligns across 11 bases. V lost 8 bases and J lost 4; bases outside the gene matches: 2. Germline CDR1 is SGHNT and CDR2 is YYREEE (reference sequence). The CDR3 loop spans 12 amino acids. This chain's CDR3 is CASGTGGYEQYF. The CDR3 DNA sequence: TGTGCCAGTGGGACAGGGGGATACGAGCAGTACTTC. Full variable domain (remainder filled in from reference TRBV5-4 and TRBJ2-7): ETGVTQSPTHLIKTRGQQVTLRCSSQSGHNTVSWYQQALGQGPQFIFQYYREEENGRGNFPPRFSGLQFPNYSSELNVNALELDDSALYLCASGTGGYEQYFGPGTRLTVT.

This clone was found once. This rearrangement joins TRBV24-1 to TRBJ1-2, with TRBD1 matching over 7 bases. This CDR3 is built from 16 residues. Per germline, CDR1 KGHDR and CDR2 SFDVKD. Losses at the gene ends were 7 bases for V and 0 bases for J; bases not matched to a gene: 10. CDR3 in amino acids: CATSPRGQGANYGYTF. CDR3 bases: TGTGCCACCAGCCCCCGGGGTCAGGGGGCTAACTATGGCTACACCTTC.

The chain links TRBV4-3 to TRBJ1-2; D perhaps matches TRBD1 (6 bases). CDR3 length: 11 amino acids. The germline CDR1 and CDR2 sequences are LGHNA and YSLEER. V lost 9 bases to trimming and J lost 11 bases, with 16 bases between them. The CDR3 sequence is CARSDTGSYTF. As DNA, the CDR3 is TGCGCCAGGTCGGATACAGGGAGTTACACCTTC.

Worth noting for this clone: Because the CDR3's place on the DNA is in doubt, the DNA is left out and the CDR3 is given as listed by TCRdb. J is TRBJ2-7 and V is TRBV21-1; no check of the table's D call, TRBD1, against the DNA was made. TRBV21-1 is a pseudogene locus. Ends included, the CDR3 has 17 residues. The CDR3 spells CASSKFGTGTSSYEQYF.

The V and J genes are TRBV3-1 (or the pseudogene TRBV3-2) and TRBJ2-3, with TRBD1 identical over 10 bases. CDR1 is LGHDT, CDR2 YNNKEL, per germline (reference sequence). The CDR3 runs to 15 residues. After removal of 4 bases from V and 6 bases from J, the junction contained 7 bases not matched to a gene. In DNA form, the CDR3 reads TGTGCCAGCAGCCCCGGGACAGGGGCCTGGGATACGCAGTATTTT. Its translation: CASSPGTGAWDTQYF.